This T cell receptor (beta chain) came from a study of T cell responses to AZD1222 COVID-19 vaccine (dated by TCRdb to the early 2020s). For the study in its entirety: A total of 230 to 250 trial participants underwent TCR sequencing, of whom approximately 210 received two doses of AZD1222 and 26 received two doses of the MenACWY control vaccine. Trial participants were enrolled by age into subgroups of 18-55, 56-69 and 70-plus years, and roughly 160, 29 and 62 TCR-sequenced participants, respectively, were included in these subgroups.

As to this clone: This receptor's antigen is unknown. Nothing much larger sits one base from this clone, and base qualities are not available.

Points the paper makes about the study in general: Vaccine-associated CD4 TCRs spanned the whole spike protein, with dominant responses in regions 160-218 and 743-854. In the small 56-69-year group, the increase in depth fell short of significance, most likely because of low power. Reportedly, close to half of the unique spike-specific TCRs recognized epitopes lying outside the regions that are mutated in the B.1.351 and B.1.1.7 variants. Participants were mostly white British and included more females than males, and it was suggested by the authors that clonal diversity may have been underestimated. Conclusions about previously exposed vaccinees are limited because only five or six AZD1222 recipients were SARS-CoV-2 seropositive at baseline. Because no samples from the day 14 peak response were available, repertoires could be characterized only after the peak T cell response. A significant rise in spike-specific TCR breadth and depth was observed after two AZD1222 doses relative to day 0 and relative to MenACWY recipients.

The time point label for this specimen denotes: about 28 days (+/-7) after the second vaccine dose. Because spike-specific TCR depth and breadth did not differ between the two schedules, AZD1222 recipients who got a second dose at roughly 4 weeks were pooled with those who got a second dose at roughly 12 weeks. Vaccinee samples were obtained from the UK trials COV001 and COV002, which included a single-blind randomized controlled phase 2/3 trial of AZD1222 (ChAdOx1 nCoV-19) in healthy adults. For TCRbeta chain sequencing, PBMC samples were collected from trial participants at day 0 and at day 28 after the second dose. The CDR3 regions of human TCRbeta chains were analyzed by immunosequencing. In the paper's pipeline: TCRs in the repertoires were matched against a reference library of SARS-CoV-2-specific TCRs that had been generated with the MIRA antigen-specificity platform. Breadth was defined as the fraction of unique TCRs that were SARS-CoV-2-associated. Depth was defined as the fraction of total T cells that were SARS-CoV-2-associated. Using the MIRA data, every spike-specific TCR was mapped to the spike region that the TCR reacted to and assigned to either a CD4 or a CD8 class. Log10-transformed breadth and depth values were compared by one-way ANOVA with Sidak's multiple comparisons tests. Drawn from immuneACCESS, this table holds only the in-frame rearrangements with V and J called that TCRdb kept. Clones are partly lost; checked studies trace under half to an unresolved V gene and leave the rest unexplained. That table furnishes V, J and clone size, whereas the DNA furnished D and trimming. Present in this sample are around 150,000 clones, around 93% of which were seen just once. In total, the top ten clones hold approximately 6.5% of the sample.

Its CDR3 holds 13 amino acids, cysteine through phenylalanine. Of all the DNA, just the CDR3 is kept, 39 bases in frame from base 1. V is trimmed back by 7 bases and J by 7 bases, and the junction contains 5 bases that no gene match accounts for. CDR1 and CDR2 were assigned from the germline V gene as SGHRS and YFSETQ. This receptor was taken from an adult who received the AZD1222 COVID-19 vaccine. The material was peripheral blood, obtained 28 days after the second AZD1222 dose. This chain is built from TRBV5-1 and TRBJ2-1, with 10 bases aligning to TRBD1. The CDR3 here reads CASGTGVRNEQFF. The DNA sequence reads TGCGCCAGCGGGACAGGGGTTCGAAATGAGCAGTTCTTC.